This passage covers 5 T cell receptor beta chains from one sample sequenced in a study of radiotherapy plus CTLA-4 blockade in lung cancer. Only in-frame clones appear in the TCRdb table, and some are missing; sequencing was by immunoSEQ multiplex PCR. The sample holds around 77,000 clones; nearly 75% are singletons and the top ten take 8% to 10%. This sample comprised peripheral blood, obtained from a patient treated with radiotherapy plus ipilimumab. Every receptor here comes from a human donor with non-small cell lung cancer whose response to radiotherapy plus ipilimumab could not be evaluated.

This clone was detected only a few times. CDR3 DNA: TGTGCCAGCACAGGGGGCTACGAGCAGTACTTC. Translating gives CASTGGYEQYF. The chain uses TRBV6-6 and TRBJ2-7; 7 bases fit TRBD1. Germline CDR1 MNHNY, CDR2 SVGAGI (reference sequence). Trimming took 7 bases from V and 3 from J; bases not matched to a gene: 0. The CDR3 covers 11 residues.

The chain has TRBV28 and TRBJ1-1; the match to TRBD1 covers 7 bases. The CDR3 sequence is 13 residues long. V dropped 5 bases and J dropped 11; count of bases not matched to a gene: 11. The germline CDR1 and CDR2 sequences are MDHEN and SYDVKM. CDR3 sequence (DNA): TGTGCCAGCAGTACCCCGACAGGGAGGTCCGCTTTCTTT. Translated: CASSTPTGRSAFF.

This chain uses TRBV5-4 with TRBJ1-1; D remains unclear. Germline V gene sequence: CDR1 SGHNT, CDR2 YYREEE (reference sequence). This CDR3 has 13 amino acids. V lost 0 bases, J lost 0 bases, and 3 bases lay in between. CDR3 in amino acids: CASSLGLNTEAFF. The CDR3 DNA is TGTGCCAGCAGCTTGGGGCTGAACACTGAAGCTTTCTTT. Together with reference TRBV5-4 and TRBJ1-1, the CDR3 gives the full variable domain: ETGVTQSPTHLIKTRGQQVTLRCSSQSGHNTVSWYQQALGQGPQFIFQYYREEENGRGNFPPRFSGLQFPNYSSELNVNALELDDSALYLCASSLGLNTEAFFGQGTRLTVV.

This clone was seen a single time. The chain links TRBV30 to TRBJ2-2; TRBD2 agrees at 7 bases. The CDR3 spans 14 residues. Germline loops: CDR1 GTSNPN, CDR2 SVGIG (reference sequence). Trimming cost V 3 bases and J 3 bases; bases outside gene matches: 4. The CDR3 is CAWRASGYTGELFF. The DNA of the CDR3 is TGTGCCTGGAGGGCTAGCGGATACACCGGGGAGCTGTTTTTT. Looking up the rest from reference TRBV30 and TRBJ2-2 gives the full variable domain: SQTIHQWPATLVQPVGSPLSLECTVEGTSNPNLYWYRQAAGRGLQLLFYSVGIGQISSEVPQNLSASRPQDRQFILSSKKLLLSDSGFYLCAWRASGYTGELFFGEGSRLTVL.

Here the CDR3 reads CASSLLGDRIQETQYF. The DNA of the CDR3 is TGCGCCAGCAGCCTCTTAGGGGACAGGATTCAAGAGACCCAGTACTTC. V and J are TRBV4-1 and TRBJ2-5; 8 nucleotides agree with TRBD1. Germline V CDR1 and CDR2: MGHRA, YSYEKL. The CDR3 runs 16 residues. J gave up 2 bases and V 4 bases, and 9 bases lay outside the gene matches.